The entry below gives a single T cell receptor beta chain sequence along with its context. Its antigen is not identified. The donors, nominally healthy at sampling, likely had unrecorded immune exposures. Germline loops: CDR1 KGHSH, CDR2 LQKENI. The CDR3 consists of 11 residues. V lost 2 bases and J 6 bases, leaving 4 bases between the germline ends. The data belong to a study of cytomegalovirus exposure and HLA in healthy donors. Whole-study context: Earlier sequencing of 150 million to 200 million T cells yielded roughly 120 million unique TCR beta sequences.

General observations from the study: Associated with HLA alleles at 0.05 false discovery rate in a later analysis were 16,951 TCR beta sequences.

The PCR ran on 60 Vbeta and 13 Jbeta primers. Using immunoSEQ multiplex PCR, the repertoire was profiled, and TCRdb retains in-frame clones only, with some absent. Of nearly 65,000 clones listed, roughly two thirds were seen once; the top ten hold roughly 5.5%. What was sequenced was PBMCs. The receptor was isolated from a man aged 50-60 years in good health and CMV-seronegative. The rearrangement joins TRBV18 to TRBJ2-5; D not certain. The CDR3 coding sequence is TGTGCCAGCTCACCAGGGCAGACCCAGTACTTC. Its translation: CASSPGQTQYF.